The T cell receptor (beta chain) described here comes from a study of blood T cells in healthy people across ages. Broader study findings: The fall in TCR beta diversity per million T cells was roughly linear with age. In these data, TCR beta diversity tracked strongly with naive T cell percentage.

The authors ran a second PCR of about 7 to 11 cycles using a sample-barcoded 5' primer and a J-beta primer mix. TCRdb used MiXCR to reprocess the 5' RACE reads, holding one entry per CDR3 protein. The sample includes around 650,000 distinct CDR3 sequences, about 32% seen only once; the top ten take over 15%. Points on this clonotype: The target antigen is unknown. Possible read error: a much larger clone is one base away.

Germline V gene lookup returns CDR1 SNHLY and CDR2 FYNNEI. This CDR3 is built from 12 residues. The sequence was collected from a woman of 80 years or more in good health. Sequenced: blood. This chain uses TRBV2 with TRBJ2-3; D is ambiguous. For the CDR3, the DNA is TGTGCCAGCAGGCCTAACACAGATACGCAGGATTTT. This encodes CASRPNTDTQDF.